This is a list of T cell receptor beta chains from one sample in a study of blood T cells in healthy people across ages. In TCRdb, the 5' RACE reads were re-called with MiXCR into one record per CDR3 protein. The repertoire holds hundreds of thousands of distinct CDR3 sequences, roughly 20% seen once, with 3.5% to 4% in the top ten. Sequenced input: blood. The source of these receptors is a man between 65 and 85 years old in good health. Both conserved end residues are part of each CDR3. Each record gives: D gene, V gene, J gene, clone size, CDR3 DNA, CDR3 protein. A D gene is named only where the DNA matches it firmly. The size field is filled for only some rows; it gives once, few, many or a size class.

d_gene: TRBD2
v_gene: TRBV20-1
j_gene: TRBJ2-3
abundance: -
CDR3nt: TGCAGTGCTATCAATAGCGGGAGAGGGGATACGCAGTATTTT
CDR3aa: CSAINSGRGDTQYF

d_gene: -
v_gene: TRBV4-2
j_gene: TRBJ2-5
abundance: few
CDR3nt: TGTGCCAGCAGCCGAAGTAGTTACCAAGAGACCCAGTACTTC
CDR3aa: CASSRSSYQETQYF

d_gene: TRBD2
v_gene: TRBV7-8
j_gene: TRBJ2-1
abundance: -
CDR3nt: TGTGCCAGCAGCTTAATTTCGGGAGGGCCAAATGAGCAGTTCTTC
CDR3aa: CASSLISGGPNEQFF

d_gene: -
v_gene: TRBV12-3/TRBV12-4
j_gene: TRBJ2-5
abundance: -
CDR3nt: TGTGCCGGCAGTTTAAATACCTTGTGGGAGACCCAGTACTTC
CDR3aa: CAGSLNTLWETQYF

d_gene: -
v_gene: TRBV25-1
j_gene: TRBJ2-1
abundance: -
CDR3nt: TGTGCCAGCAGTGATTGGAATGAGCAGTTCTTC
CDR3aa: CASSDWNEQFF

d_gene: -
v_gene: TRBV3-1
j_gene: TRBJ1-5
abundance: -
CDR3nt: TGTGCCAGCAGCAAGGACAGAAATCAGCCCCAGCATTTT
CDR3aa: CASSKDRNQPQHF

d_gene: TRBD2
v_gene: TRBV6-5
j_gene: TRBJ2-1
abundance: few
CDR3nt: TGTGCCAGCAGTACTGGACTAGCGGGAGGTGGCTATGAGCAGTTCTTC
CDR3aa: CASSTGLAGGGYEQFF

d_gene: TRBD1
v_gene: TRBV20-1
j_gene: TRBJ2-4
abundance: -
CDR3nt: TGCAGTGCTGCGAGACAGGGGATGGGGGAAAACATTCAGTACTTC
CDR3aa: CSAARQGMGENIQYF

d_gene: TRBD2
v_gene: TRBV7-6
j_gene: TRBJ2-7
abundance: many
CDR3nt: TGTGCCAGCAGCACCGGGACTAGCGCCTACGAGCAGTACTTC
CDR3aa: CASSTGTSAYEQYF

d_gene: -
v_gene: TRBV20-1
j_gene: TRBJ2-1
abundance: once
CDR3nt: TGCAGTGCTGTTCAACTCATCGACTACAATGAGCAGTTCTTC
CDR3aa: CSAVQLIDYNEQFF

d_gene: TRBD2
v_gene: TRBV20-1
j_gene: TRBJ2-7
abundance: -
CDR3nt: TGCAGTGCTATCCCTCCGGGAGGGGTCTACGAGCAGTACTTC
CDR3aa: CSAIPPGGVYEQYF

d_gene: TRBD1
v_gene: TRBV5-5
j_gene: TRBJ2-7
abundance: many
CDR3nt: TGTGCCAGCAGAGCGGACAGGGGTTCCAACGAGCAGTACTTC
CDR3aa: CASRADRGSNEQYF

d_gene: -
v_gene: TRBV28
j_gene: TRBJ2-7
abundance: few
CDR3nt: TGTGCCAGCAGTATCGACGGCAGCTCCTACGAGCAGTACTTC
CDR3aa: CASSIDGSSYEQYF

d_gene: -
v_gene: TRBV12-3/TRBV12-4
j_gene: TRBJ2-3
abundance: -
CDR3nt: TGTGCCAGCAGTCCGCTAACTAGAGGGGGCACAGATACGCAGTATTTT
CDR3aa: CASSPLTRGGTDTQYF

d_gene: -
v_gene: TRBV7-9
j_gene: TRBJ1-4
abundance: few
CDR3nt: TGTGCCAGCAGGGTGGGGAATGAAAAACTGTTTTTT
CDR3aa: CASRVGNEKLFF

d_gene: TRBD1
v_gene: TRBV20-1
j_gene: TRBJ2-6
abundance: few
CDR3nt: TGCAGTACCCCAGGGGGTTGGGGCTCTGGGGCCAACGTCCTGACTTTC
CDR3aa: CSTPGGWGSGANVLTF

d_gene: -
v_gene: TRBV30
j_gene: TRBJ2-5
abundance: few
CDR3nt: TGTGCCTGGAGTGTACGTGGAAGGGCAGGGCTTGGGACCCAGTACTTC
CDR3aa: CAWSVRGRAGLGTQYF